The present T cell receptor (beta chain) was sequenced within a study of tumor-infiltrating lymphocytes in oesophageal squamous cell carcinoma. CDR1 and CDR2 (germline): MNHNS, SASEGT. CDR3 length: 16 amino acids. Trimming stripped 5 bases from V and 0 bases from J, with 14 bases between. MiXCR was run by TCRdb on the PCR reads, yielding one entry per CDR3 protein. The table records 15,000 or so distinct CDR3 sequences, 47% of them present only once. Sequenced: normal esophageal tissue next to the tumor. The chain recombines TRBV6-1 with TRBJ2-1; D perhaps matches TRBD2 (5 bases). The sequence derives from a female donor with esophageal squamous cell carcinoma. CDR3 in amino acids: CASSQSPGGSYNEQFF. The CDR3 DNA reads as TGTGCCAGCAGTCAGAGCCCTGGAGGCTCCTACAATGAGCAGTTCTTC.